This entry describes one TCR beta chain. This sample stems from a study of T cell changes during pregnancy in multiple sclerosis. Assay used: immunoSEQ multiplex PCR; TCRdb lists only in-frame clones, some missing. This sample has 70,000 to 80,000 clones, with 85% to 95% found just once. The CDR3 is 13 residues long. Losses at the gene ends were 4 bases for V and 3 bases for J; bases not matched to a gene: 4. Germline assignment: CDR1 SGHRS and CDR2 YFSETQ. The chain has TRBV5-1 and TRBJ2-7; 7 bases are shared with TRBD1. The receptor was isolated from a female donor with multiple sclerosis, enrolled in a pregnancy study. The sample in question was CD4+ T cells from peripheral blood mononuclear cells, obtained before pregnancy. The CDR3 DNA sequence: TGCGCCAGCAGCCCAGGGACAGTCTACGAGCAGTACTTC. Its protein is CASSPGTVYEQYF.